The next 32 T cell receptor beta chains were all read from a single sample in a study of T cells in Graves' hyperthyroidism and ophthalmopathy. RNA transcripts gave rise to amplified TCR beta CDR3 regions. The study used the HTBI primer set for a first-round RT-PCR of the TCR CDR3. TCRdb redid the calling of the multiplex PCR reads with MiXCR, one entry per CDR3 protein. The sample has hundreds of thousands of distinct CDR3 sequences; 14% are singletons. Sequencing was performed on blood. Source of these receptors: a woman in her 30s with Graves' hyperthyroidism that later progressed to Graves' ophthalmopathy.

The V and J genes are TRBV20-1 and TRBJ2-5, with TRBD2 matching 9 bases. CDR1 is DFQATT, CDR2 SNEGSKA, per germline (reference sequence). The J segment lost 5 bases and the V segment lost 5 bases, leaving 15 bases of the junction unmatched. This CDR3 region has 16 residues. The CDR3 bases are TGCAGTGCTTACCACGCGGGGGGGGCAAGCATGGAGACCCAGTACTTC. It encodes CSAYHAGGASMETQYF.

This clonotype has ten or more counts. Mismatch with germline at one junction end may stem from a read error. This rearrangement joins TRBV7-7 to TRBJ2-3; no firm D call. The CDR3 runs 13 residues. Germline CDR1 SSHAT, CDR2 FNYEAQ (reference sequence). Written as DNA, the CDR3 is TGTGCTAGCAGCCGCGTCGGCACAGATACGCAGTATTTT. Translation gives CASSRVGTDTQYF.

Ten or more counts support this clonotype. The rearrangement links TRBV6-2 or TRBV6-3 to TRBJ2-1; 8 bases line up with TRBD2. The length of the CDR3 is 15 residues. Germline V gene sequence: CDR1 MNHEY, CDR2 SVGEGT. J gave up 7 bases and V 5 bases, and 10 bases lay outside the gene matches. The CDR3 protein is CASSQMGTSRNEQFF. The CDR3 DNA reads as TGTGCCAGCAGTCAGATGGGGACTAGTCGTAATGAGCAGTTCTTC.

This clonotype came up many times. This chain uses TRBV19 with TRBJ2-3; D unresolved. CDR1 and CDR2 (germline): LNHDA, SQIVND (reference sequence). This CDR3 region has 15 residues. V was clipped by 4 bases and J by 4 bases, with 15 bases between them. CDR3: CASSSSGTSADTQYF. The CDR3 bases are TGTGCCAGTAGTAGTTCTGGTACTTCCGCAGATACGCAGTATTTT.

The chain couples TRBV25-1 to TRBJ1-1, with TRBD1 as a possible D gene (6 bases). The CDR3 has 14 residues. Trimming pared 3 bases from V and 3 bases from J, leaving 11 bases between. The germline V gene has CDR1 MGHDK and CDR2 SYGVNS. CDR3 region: CASSDQAGDTEAFF. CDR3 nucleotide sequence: TGTGCCAGCAGTGATCAGGCAGGGGACACTGAAGCTTTCTTT.

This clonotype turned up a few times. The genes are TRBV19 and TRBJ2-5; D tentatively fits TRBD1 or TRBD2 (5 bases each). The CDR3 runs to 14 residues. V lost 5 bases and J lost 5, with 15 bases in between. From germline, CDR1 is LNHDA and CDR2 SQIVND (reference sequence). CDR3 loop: CASSDPGTRETQYF. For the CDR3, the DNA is TGTGCCAGTAGTGACCCGGGGACCCGGGAGACCCAGTACTTC.

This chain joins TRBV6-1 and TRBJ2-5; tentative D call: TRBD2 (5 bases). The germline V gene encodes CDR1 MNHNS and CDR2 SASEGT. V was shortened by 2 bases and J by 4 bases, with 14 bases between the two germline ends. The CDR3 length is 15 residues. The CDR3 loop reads CASSEYGLEGETQYF. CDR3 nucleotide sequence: TGTGCCAGCAGTGAATATGGGCTAGAGGGAGAGACCCAGTACTTC.

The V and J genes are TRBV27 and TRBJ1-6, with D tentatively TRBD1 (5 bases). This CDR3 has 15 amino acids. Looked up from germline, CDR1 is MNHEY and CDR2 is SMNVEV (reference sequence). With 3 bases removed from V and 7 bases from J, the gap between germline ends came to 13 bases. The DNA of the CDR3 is TGTGCCAGCAGTTTCGACTGGGCAGGGAATTCACCCCTCCACTTT. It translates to CASSFDWAGNSPLHF.

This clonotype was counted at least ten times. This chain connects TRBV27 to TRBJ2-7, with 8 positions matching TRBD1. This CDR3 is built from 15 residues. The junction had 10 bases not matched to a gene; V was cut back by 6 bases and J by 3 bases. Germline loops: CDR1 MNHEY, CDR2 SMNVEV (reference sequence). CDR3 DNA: TGTGCCAGCAGACCCGGGGCAGGGGGCTACTACGAGCAGTACTTC. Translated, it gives CASRPGAGGYYEQYF.

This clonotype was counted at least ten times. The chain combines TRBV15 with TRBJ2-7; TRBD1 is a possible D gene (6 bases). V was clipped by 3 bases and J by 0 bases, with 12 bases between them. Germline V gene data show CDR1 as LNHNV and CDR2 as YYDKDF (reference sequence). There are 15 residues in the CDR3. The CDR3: CATSSPRGGSYEQYF. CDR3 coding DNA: TGTGCCACCAGCAGTCCCCGAGGGGGCTCCTACGAGCAGTACTTC. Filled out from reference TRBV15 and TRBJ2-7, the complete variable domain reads DAMVIQNPRYQVTQFGKPVTLSCSQTLNHNVMYWYQQKSSQAPKLLFHYYDKDFNNEADTPDNFQSRRPNTSFCFLDIRSPGLGDTAMYLCATSSPRGGSYEQYFGPGTRLTVT.

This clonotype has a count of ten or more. CDR3 nucleotides: TGTGCCAGCAGTTTAACTAGCGGGATACTCTTTAGCACAGATACGCAGTATTTT. Protein: CASSLTSGILFSTDTQYF. V is TRBV12-3 or TRBV12-4 and J is TRBJ2-3; 10 bases fit TRBD2. V was clipped by 2 bases and J by 0 bases; unmatched bases: 8. This CDR3 is 18 amino acids long.

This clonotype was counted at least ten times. The CDR3 coding sequence is TGTGCCGCCTCCTGGAGGGAGAATGAAAAACTGTTTTTT. This codes for CAASWRENEKLFF. This rearrangement joins TRBV15 to TRBJ1-4, with D unclear. Germline CDR1 is LNHNV and CDR2 is YYDKDF (reference sequence). The CDR3 spans 13 residues. Deletions cut 11 bases from V and 5 bases from J, with 15 bases between.

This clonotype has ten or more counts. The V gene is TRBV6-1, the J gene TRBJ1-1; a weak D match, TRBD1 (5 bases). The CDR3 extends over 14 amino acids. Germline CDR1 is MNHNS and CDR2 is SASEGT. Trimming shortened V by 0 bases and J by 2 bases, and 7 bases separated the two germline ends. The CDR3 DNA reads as TGTGCCAGCAGTGAAGCGAGGGGAAACACTGAAGCTTTCTTT. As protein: CASSEARGNTEAFF.

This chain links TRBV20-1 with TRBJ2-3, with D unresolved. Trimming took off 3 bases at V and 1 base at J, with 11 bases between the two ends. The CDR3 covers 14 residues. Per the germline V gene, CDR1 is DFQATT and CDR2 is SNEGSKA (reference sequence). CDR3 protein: CSASSDGGTDTQYF. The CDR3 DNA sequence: TGCAGTGCTAGCAGCGACGGAGGCACAGATACGCAGTATTTT.

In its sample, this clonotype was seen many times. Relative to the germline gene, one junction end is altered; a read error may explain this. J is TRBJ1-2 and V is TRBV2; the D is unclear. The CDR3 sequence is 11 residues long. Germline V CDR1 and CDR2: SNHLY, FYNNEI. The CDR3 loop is CASIEVNGYTF. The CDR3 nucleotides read TGTGCCAGCATTGAAGTAAATGGCTACACCTTC.

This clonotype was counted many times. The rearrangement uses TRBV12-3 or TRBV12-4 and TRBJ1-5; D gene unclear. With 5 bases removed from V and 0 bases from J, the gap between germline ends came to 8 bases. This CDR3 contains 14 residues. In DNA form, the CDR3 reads TGTGCCAGCAGTCGAGCCCATAGCAATCAGCCCCAGCATTTT. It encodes CASSRAHSNQPQHF.

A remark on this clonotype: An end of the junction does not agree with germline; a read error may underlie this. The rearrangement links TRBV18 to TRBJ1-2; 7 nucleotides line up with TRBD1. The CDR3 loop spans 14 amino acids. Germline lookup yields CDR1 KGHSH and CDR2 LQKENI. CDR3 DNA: TGTGCCGGCTCAGCACCGGGACAGCCCTATGGCTACACCTTC. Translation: CAGSAPGQPYGYTF.

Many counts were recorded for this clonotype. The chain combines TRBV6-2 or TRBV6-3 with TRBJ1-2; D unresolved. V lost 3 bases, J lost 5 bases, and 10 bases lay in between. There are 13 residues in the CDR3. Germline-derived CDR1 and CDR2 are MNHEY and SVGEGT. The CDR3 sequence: CASSYAALYGYTF. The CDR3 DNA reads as TGTGCCAGCAGTTATGCAGCCCTGTATGGCTACACCTTC.

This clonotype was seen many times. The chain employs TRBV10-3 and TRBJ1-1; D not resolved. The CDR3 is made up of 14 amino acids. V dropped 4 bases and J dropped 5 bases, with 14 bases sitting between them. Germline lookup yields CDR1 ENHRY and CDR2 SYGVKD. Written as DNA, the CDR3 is TGTGCCATCAGTGCAGAGAACTGGGAGACTGAAGCTTTCTTT. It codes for CAISAENWETEAFF.

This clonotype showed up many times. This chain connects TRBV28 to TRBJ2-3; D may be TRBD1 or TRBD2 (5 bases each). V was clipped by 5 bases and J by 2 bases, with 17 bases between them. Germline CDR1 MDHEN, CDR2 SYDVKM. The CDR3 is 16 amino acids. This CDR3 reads CASSEPGPILTDTQYF. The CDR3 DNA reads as TGTGCCAGCAGTGAGCCGGGACCCATTCTCACAGATACGCAGTATTTT.

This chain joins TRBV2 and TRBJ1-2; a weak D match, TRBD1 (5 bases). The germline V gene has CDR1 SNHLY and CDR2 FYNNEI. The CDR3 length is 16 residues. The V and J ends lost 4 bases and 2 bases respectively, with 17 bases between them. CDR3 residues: CASSGDGGHPNYGYTF. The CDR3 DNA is TGTGCCAGCAGTGGAGATGGCGGACATCCCAACTATGGCTACACCTTC.

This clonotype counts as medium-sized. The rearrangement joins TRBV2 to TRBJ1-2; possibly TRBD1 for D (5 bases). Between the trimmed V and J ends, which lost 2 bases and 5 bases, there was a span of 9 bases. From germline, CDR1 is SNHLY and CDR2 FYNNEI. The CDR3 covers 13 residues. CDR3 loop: CASSETGLYGYTF. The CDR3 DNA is TGTGCCAGCAGTGAAACGGGACTTTATGGCTACACCTTC.

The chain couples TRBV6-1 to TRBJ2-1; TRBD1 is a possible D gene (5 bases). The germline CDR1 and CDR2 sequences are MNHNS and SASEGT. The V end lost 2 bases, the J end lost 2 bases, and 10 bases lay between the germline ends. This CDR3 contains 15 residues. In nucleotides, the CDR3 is TGTGCCAGCAGTGAATTTTCACAGGCCTACAATGAGCAGTTCTTC. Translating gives CASSEFSQAYNEQFF.

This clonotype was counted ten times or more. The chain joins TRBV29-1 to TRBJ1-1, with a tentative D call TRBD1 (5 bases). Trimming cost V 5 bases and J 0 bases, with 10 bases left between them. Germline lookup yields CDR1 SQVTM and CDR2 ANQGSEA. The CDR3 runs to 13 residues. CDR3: CSVQQVLNTEAFF. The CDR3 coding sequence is TGCAGCGTTCAACAGGTGTTGAACACTGAAGCTTTCTTT.

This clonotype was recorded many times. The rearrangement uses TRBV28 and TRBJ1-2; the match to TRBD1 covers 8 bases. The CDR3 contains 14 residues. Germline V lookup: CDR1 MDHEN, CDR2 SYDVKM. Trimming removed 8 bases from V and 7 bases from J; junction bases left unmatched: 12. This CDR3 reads CASANPGTGSGYTF. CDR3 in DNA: TGTGCCAGCGCGAACCCCGGGACAGGCTCTGGCTACACCTTC.

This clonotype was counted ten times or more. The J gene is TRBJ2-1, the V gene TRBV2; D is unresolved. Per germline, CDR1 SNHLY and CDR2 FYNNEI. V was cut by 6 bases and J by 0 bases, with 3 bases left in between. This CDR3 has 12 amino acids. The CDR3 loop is CASRDSYNEQFF. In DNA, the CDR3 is TGTGCCAGCAGGGACTCCTACAATGAGCAGTTCTTC.

DNA of the CDR3: TGTGCCAGCAGCCACGAAGTGGCGATAAGCACAGATACGCAGTATTTT. It yields the protein CASSHEVAISTDTQYF. This chain uses TRBV9 with TRBJ2-3; D uncertain. Trimming removed 4 bases at V and 0 bases at J, with 15 bases between. The CDR3 totals 16 residues. The germline V gene has CDR1 SGDLS and CDR2 YYNGEE.

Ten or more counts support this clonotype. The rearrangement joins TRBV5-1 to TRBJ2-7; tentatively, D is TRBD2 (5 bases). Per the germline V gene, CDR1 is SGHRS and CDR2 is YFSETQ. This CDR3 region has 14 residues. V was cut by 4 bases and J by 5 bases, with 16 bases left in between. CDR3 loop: CASSTDLPVDEQYF. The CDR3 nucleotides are TGCGCCAGCAGCACGGACTTGCCGGTGGACGAGCAGTACTTC.

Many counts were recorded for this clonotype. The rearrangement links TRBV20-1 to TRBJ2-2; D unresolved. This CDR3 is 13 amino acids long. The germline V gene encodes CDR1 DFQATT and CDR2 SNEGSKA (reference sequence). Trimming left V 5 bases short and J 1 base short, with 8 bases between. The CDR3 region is CSAYRQNTGELFF. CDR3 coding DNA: TGCAGTGCTTACCGACAGAACACCGGGGAGCTGTTTTTT.

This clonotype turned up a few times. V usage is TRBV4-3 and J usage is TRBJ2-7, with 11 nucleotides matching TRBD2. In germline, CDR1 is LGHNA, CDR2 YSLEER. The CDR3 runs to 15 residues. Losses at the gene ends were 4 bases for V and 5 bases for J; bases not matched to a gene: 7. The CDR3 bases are TGCGCCAGCAGCCGTACTAGCGGGAGAGTCAACGAGCAGTACTTC. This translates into CASSRTSGRVNEQYF.

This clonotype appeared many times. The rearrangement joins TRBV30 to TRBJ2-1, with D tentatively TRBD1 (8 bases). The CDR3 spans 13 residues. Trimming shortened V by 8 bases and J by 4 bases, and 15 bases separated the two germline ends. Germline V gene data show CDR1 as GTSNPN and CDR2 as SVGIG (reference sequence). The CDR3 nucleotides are TGTGCCGGTGACAGGGGACTATACAATGAGCAGTTCTTC. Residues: CAGDRGLYNEQFF.

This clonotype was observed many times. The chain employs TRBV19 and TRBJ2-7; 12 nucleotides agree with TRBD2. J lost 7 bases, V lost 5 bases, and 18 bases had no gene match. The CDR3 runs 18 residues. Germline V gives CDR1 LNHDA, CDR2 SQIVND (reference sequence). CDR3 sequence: CASSPGSLAGGPRREQYF. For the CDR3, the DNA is TGTGCCAGTAGTCCCGGCTCACTAGCGGGAGGCCCGCGGCGAGAGCAGTACTTC.